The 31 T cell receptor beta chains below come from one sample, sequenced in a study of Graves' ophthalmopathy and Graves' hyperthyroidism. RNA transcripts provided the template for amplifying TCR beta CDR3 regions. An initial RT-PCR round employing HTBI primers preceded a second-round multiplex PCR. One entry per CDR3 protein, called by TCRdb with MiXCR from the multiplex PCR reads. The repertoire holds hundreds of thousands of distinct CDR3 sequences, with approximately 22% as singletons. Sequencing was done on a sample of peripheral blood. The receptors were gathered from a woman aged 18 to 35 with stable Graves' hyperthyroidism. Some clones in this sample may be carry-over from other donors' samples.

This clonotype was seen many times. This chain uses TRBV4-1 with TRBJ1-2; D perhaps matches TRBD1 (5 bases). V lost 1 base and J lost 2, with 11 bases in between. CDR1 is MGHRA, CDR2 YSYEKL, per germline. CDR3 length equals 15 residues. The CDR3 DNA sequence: TGCGCCAGCAGCCAAGTCCAGGGTTCAAACTATGGCTACACCTTC. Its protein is CASSQVQGSNYGYTF.

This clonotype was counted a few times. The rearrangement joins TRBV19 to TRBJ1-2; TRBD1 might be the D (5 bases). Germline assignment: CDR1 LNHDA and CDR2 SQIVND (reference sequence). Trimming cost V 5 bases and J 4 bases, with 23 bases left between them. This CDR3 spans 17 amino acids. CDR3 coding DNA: TGTGCCAGTAGTCACTCAACCGGGACCCAGGCAGCCTATGGCTACACCTTC. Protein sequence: CASSHSTGTQAAYGYTF. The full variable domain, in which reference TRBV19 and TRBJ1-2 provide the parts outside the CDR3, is DGGITQSPKYLFRKEGQNVTLSCEQNLNHDAMYWYRQDPGQGLRLIYYSQIVNDFQKGDIAEGYSVSREKKESFPLTVTSAQKNPTAFYLCASSHSTGTQAAYGYTFGSGTRLTVV.

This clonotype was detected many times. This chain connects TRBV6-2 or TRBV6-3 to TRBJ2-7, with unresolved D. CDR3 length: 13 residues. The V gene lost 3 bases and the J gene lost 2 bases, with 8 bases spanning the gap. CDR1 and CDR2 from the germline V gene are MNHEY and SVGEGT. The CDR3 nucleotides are TGTGCCAGCAGTTATAACGGCGCCTACGAGCAGTACTTC. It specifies CASSYNGAYEQYF.

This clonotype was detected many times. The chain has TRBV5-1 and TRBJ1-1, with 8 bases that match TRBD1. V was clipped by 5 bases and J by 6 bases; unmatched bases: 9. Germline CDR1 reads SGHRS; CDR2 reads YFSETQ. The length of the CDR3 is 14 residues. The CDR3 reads CASRPGQGSPEAFF. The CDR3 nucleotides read TGCGCCAGCAGGCCTGGACAGGGAAGCCCTGAAGCTTTCTTT.

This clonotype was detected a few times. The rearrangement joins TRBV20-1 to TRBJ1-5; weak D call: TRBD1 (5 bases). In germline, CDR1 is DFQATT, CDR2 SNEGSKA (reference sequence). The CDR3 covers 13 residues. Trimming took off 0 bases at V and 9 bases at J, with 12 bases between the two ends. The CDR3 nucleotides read TGCAGTGCTAGAGATGGGGGTGAGAGGCCCCAGCATTTT. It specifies CSARDGGERPQHF.

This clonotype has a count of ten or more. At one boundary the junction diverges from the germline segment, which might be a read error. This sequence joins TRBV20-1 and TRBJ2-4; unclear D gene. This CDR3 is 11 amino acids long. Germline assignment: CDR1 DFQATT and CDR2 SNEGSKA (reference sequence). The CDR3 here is CSASASDIKYF. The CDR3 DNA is TGCAGTGCTAGCGCTTCTGACATTAAGTACTTC.

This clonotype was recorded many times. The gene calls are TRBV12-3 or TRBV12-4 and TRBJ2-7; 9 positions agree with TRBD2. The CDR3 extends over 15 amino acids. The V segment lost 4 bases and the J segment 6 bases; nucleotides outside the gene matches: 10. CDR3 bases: TGTGCCAGCAGTTCGTTACCGCGGGAGGGCGGCGAGCAGTACTTC. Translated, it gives CASSSLPREGGEQYF.

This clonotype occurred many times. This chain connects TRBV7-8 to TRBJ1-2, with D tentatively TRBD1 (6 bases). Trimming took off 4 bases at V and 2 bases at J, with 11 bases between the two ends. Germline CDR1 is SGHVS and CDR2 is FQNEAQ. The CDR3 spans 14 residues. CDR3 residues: CASSSGTPNYGYTF. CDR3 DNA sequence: TGTGCCAGCAGCTCCGGGACACCCAACTATGGCTACACCTTC.

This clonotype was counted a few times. CDR3 residues: CASSEPQRPAGGYTF. CDR3 bases: TGTGCCAGCAGTGAACCCCAGCGGCCCGCTGGTGGCTACACCTTC. The rearrangement links TRBV28 to TRBJ1-2, with D unclear. The CDR3 extends over 15 amino acids. Germline V gene sequence: CDR1 MDHEN, CDR2 SYDVKM. Trimming removed 5 bases from V and 7 bases from J, with 20 bases in between.

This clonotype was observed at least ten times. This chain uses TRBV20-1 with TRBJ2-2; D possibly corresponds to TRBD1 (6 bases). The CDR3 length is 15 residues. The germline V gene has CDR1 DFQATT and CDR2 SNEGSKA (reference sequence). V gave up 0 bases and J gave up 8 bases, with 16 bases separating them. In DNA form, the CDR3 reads TGCAGTGCTAGAGAAACCGGGACAAAGGTTGGGGAGCTGTTTTTT. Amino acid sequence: CSARETGTKVGELFF.

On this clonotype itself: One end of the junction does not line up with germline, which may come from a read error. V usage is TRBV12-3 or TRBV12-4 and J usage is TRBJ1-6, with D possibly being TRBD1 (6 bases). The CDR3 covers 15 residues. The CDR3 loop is CASRLGQRYNSPLHF. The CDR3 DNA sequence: TGTGCTAGCAGGCTCGGACAGAGATATAATTCACCCCTCCACTTT.

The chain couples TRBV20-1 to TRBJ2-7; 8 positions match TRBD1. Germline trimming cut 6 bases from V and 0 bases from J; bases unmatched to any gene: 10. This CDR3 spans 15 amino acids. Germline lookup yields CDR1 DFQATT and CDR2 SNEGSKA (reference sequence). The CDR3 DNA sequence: TGCAGTGCCAGGGGGCGGGCGGGACGCTCCTACGAGCAGTACTTC. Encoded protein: CSARGRAGRSYEQYF.

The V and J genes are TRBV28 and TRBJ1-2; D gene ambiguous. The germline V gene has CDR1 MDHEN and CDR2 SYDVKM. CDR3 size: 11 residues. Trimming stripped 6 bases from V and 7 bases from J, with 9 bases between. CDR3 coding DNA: TGTGCCAGCAGCCCGCGATCTGGCTACACCTTC. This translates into CASSPRSGYTF.

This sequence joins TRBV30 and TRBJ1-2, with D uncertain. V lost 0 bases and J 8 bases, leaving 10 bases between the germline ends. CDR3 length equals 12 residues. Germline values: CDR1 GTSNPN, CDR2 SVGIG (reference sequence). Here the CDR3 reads CAWSVGADGYTF. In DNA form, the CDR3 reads TGTGCCTGGAGTGTAGGTGCGGACGGCTACACCTTC. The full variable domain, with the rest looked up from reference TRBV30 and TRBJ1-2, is SQTIHQWPATLVQPVGSPLSLECTVEGTSNPNLYWYRQAAGRGLQLLFYSVGIGQISSEVPQNLSASRPQDRQFILSSKKLLLSDSGFYLCAWSVGADGYTFGSGTRLTVV.

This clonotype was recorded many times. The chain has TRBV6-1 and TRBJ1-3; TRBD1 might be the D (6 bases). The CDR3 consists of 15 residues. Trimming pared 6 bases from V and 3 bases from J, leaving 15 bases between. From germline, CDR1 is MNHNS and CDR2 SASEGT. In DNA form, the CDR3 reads TGTGCCAGCAGGGATCCTGGGGGCCGTGGAAACACCATATATTTT. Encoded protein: CASRDPGGRGNTIYF.

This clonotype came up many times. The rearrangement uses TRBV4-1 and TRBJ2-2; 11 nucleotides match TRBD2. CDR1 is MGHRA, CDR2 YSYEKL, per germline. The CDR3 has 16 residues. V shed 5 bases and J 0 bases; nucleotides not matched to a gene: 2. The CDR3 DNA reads TGCGCCAGCAGCAATAGCGGGAGGGCGAACACCGGGGAGCTGTTTTTT. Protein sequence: CASSNSGRANTGELFF.

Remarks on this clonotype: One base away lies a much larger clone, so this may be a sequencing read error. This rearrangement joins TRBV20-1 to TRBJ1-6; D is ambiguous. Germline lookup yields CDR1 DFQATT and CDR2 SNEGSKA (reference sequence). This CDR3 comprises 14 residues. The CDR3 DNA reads TGCAGTGCTAGAGATACACAAACCAATTCACACCTCCACTTT. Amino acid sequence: CSARDTQTNSHLHF.

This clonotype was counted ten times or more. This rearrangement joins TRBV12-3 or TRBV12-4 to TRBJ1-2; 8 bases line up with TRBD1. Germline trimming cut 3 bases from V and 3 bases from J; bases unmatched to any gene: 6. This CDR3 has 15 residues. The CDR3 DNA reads TGTGCCAGCAGTTTTGGGACAGGCGGTGACTATGGCTACACCTTC. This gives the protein CASSFGTGGDYGYTF.

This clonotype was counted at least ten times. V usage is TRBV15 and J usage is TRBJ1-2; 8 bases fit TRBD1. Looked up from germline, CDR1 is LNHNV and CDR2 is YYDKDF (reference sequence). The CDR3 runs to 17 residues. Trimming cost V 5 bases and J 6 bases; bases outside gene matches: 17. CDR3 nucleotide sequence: TGTGCCACCAGCGGACTCAGGGACAGGACCTACGAGAATGGCTACACCTTC. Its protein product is CATSGLRDRTYENGYTF.

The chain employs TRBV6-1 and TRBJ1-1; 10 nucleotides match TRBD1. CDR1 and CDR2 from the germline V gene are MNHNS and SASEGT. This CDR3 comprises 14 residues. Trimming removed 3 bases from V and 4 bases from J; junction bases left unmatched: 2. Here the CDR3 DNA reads TGTGCCAGCAGTGAGGGGACAGGGGCCACTGAAGCTTTCTTT. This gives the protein CASSEGTGATEAFF.

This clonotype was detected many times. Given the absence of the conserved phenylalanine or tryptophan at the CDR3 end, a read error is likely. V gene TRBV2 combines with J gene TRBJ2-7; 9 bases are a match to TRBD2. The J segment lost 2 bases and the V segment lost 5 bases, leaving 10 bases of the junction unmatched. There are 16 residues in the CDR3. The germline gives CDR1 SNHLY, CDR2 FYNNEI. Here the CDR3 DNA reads TGTGCCAGCAGTTACGGTAGCGGGGGCCCTGCCTACGAGCAGTACCTC. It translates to CASSYGSGGPAYEQYL.

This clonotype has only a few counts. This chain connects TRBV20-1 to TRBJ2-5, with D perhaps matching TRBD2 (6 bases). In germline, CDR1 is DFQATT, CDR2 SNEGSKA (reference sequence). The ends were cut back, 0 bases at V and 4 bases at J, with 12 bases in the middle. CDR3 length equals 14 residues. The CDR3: CSARDQISGETQYF. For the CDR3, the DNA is TGCAGTGCTAGAGATCAGATTAGCGGAGAGACCCAGTACTTC.

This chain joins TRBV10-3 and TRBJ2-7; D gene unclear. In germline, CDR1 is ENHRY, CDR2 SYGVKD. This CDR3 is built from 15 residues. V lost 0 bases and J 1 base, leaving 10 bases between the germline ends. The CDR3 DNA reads TGTGCCATCAGTGAGTCGGCGTTGCTATCCTACGAGCAGTACTTC. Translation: CAISESALLSYEQYF.

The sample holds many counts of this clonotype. The chain's CDR3 is CASSLEAGRWIGYTF. CDR3 DNA: TGTGCCAGCAGCTTAGAGGCAGGAAGGTGGATTGGCTACACCTTC. The V and J genes are TRBV11-2 and TRBJ1-2; D gene unclear. CDR1 SGHAT and CDR2 FQNNGV come from the germline V gene. V was trimmed by 0 bases and J by 7 bases, leaving 15 bases between them. This CDR3 is 15 amino acids long.

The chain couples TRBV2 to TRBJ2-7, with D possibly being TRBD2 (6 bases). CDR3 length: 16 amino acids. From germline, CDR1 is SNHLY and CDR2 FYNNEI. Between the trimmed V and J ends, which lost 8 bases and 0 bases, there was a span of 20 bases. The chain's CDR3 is CASFAARDLSSYEQYF. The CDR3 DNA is TGTGCCAGCTTTGCGGCACGGGACTTAAGCTCCTACGAGCAGTACTTC.

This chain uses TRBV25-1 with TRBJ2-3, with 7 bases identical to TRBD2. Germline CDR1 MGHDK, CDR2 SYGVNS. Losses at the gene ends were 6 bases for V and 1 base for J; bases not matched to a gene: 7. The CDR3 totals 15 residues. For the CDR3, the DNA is TGTGCCAGCAGCTCATCAACTAGCGGCACAGATACGCAGTATTTT. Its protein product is CASSSSTSGTDTQYF.

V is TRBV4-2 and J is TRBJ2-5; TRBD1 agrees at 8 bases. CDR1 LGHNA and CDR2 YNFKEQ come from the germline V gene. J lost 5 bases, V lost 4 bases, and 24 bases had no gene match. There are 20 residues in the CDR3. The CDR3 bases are TGTGCCAGCAGCCCCTCAATTAGACAGGGGTTGAGTAGTAGGGTTGAGACCCAGTACTTC. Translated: CASSPSIRQGLSSRVETQYF.

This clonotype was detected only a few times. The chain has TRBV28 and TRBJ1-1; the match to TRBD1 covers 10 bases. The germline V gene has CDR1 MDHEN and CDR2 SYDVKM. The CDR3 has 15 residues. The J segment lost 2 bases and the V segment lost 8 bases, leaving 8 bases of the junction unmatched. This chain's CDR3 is CASGRGQGINTEAFF. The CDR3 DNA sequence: TGTGCCAGCGGAAGGGGACAGGGGATAAACACTGAAGCTTTCTTT.

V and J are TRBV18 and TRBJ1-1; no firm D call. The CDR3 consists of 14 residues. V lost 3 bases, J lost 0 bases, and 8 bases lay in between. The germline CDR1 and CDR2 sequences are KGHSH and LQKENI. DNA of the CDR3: TGTGCCAGCTCACCCAAGGGAATGAACACTGAAGCTTTCTTT. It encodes CASSPKGMNTEAFF.

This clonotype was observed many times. The CDR3 coding sequence is TGTGCCAGCAGTTACTCGCGGACAGGTGTTGGGACTGAAGCTTTCTTT. Translated, it gives CASSYSRTGVGTEAFF. This rearrangement joins TRBV6-5 to TRBJ1-1; 7 bases align to TRBD1. After removal of 0 bases from V and 5 bases from J, the junction contained 9 bases not matched to a gene. The CDR3 is 16 residues long. Germline assignment: CDR1 MNHEY and CDR2 SVGAGI.

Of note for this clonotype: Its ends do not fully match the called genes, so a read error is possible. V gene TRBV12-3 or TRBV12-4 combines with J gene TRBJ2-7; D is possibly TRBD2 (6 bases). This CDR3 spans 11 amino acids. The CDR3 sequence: CASSPGLTVDF. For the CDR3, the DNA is TGTGCCAGCAGTCCGGGACTGACAGTCGACTTC.